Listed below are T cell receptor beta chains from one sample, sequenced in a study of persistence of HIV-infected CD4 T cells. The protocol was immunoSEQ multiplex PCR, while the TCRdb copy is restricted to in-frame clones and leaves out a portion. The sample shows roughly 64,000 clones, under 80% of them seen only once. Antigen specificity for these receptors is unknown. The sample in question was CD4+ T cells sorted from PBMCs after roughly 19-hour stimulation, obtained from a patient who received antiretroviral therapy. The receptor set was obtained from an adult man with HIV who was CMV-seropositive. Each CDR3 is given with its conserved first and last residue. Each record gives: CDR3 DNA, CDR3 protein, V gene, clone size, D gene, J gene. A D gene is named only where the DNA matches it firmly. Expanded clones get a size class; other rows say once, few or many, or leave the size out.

CDR3nt: TGTGCCAGCAGCGAAAGGACAGGGACGCAAGAGACCCAGTACTTC; CDR3aa: CASSERTGTQETQYF; v_gene: TRBV2; abundance: .; d_gene: TRBD1; j_gene: TRBJ2-5
CDR3nt: TGTGCCAGCAGCCAAGAAGGGAGGTCTGAAGCTTTCTTT; CDR3aa: CASSQEGRSEAFF; v_gene: TRBV3-1/TRBV3-2; abundance: .; d_gene: .; j_gene: TRBJ1-1
CDR3nt: TGCGCCAGCAGCTCCTTTCCTTGGGACCCCTTGGCGACTAATGAAAAACTGTTTTTT; CDR3aa: CASSSFPWDPLATNEKLFF; v_gene: TRBV5-1; abundance: .; d_gene: .; j_gene: TRBJ1-4
CDR3nt: TGTGCCAGCAGCCCCTCTGACAGATTAAGTGGCGAGCAGTACTTC; CDR3aa: CASSPSDRLSGEQYF; v_gene: TRBV6-5; abundance: .; d_gene: .; j_gene: TRBJ2-7
CDR3nt: TGTGCCACCAGCTCGTCGATCTCCCAGACCCAGTACTTC; CDR3aa: CATSSSISQTQYF; v_gene: TRBV15; abundance: .; d_gene: .; j_gene: TRBJ2-5
CDR3nt: TGTGCCAGCAGCCAGGACAGGGGGCGGATGAACACTGAAGCTTTCTTT; CDR3aa: CASSQDRGRMNTEAFF; v_gene: TRBV13; abundance: .; d_gene: TRBD1; j_gene: TRBJ1-1
CDR3nt: TGCGCCAGCAGCGGGGCGGTGAACACTGAAGCTTTCTTT; CDR3aa: CASSGAVNTEAFF; v_gene: TRBV5-1; abundance: .; d_gene: .; j_gene: TRBJ1-1
CDR3nt: TGTGCCAGCAGGTCGCCCCAGGGACGCAATTCACCCCTCCACTTT; CDR3aa: CASRSPQGRNSPLHF; v_gene: TRBV6-5; abundance: .; d_gene: .; j_gene: TRBJ1-6
CDR3nt: TGTGCCAGCAGTTACCGTCAGGGGGAGCCGTCCAATGAGCAGTTCTTC; CDR3aa: CASSYRQGEPSNEQFF; v_gene: TRBV6-5; abundance: .; d_gene: TRBD1; j_gene: TRBJ2-1
CDR3nt: TGCGCCAGCAGCTTGAACCACGGGATAGGGGGATTTGGCTACACCTTC; CDR3aa: CASSLNHGIGGFGYTF; v_gene: TRBV5-1; abundance: .; d_gene: .; j_gene: TRBJ1-2
CDR3nt: TGTGCCATCTCCTTGTCGGCAGGCCTCGTGGACGAGCAGTACTTC; CDR3aa: CAISLSAGLVDEQYF; v_gene: TRBV10-3; abundance: few; d_gene: .; j_gene: TRBJ2-7
CDR3nt: TGTGCCAGCAGCCCCGGACTAGCGGGGCGGTCGAACGAGCAGTACTTC; CDR3aa: CASSPGLAGRSNEQYF; v_gene: TRBV3-1/TRBV3-2; abundance: .; d_gene: TRBD2; j_gene: TRBJ2-7
CDR3nt: TGCGCCAGCAGTCCCCGAGGGGGGACCTACGAGCAGTACTTC; CDR3aa: CASSPRGGTYEQYF; v_gene: TRBV5-1; abundance: .; d_gene: .; j_gene: TRBJ2-7
CDR3nt: TGTGCCAGCAGTTGGGTGTCGACTAATGAAAAACTGTTTTTT; CDR3aa: CASSWVSTNEKLFF; v_gene: TRBV28; abundance: .; d_gene: .; j_gene: TRBJ1-4
CDR3nt: TGTGCCAGCAGGGCGACAGGGGGTCACACTGAAGCTTTCTTT; CDR3aa: CASRATGGHTEAFF; v_gene: TRBV3-1/TRBV3-2; abundance: .; d_gene: TRBD1; j_gene: TRBJ1-1
CDR3nt: TGTGCCAGCAGACGACAGGATTCCGTAGGGGAGCTGTTTTTT; CDR3aa: CASRRQDSVGELFF; v_gene: TRBV9; abundance: .; d_gene: .; j_gene: TRBJ2-2
CDR3nt: TGTGCCAGCAGCTTATCAACAGGGCAAGGGATAGATACGCAGTATTTT; CDR3aa: CASSLSTGQGIDTQYF; v_gene: TRBV5-4; abundance: .; d_gene: .; j_gene: TRBJ2-3
CDR3nt: TGTGCCAGCAGCTTAGCCGGGACAGGGACAGGCGCCTTC; CDR3aa: CASSLAGTGTGAF; v_gene: TRBV7-8; abundance: .; d_gene: TRBD1; j_gene: TRBJ1-2
CDR3nt: .; CDR3aa: CASILDRTNTEAFF; v_gene: TRBV6-5; abundance: .; d_gene: .; j_gene: TRBJ1-1
CDR3nt: TGTGCCAGCAGGACGTCTATATTCGAGAAGGAGCAGTTCTTC; CDR3aa: CASRTSIFEKEQFF; v_gene: TRBV28; abundance: few; d_gene: .; j_gene: TRBJ2-1